This T cell receptor (beta chain) came from a study of shared clonotypes between healthy human individuals. Libraries were prepared by immunoSEQ multiplex PCR; TCRdb keeps only in-frame clonotypes and omits some of them. The sample holds around 1,100,000 clones; 60% to 85% are singletons and the top ten take 0.89%. This CDR3 contains 15 residues. Germline values: CDR1 MDHEN, CDR2 SYDVKM. Trimming removed 5 bases at V and 7 bases at J, with 17 bases between. The TCR comes from a man aged 18 to 29 in good health. Some clones in this sample may be carry-over from other donors' samples. V is TRBV28 and J is TRBJ1-4; perhaps TRBD1 as D (6 bases). Specimen: memory CD4+ T cells from PBMCs. Subset here: CD45RA-negative fraction. CDR3 amino acids: CASSPPRRGGEKLFF. The CDR3 region has the DNA TGTGCCAGCAGTCCCCCGCGCAGGGGCGGTGAAAAACTGTTTTTT.